A single sample is the source of the 10 T cell receptor beta chains below, sequenced in a study of T cells in Graves' hyperthyroidism and ophthalmopathy. Regions amplified from RNA transcripts were the TCR beta CDR3 regions. First-round RT-PCR with HTBI primers amplified the TCR CDR3 region. TCRdb reprocessed the multiplex PCR reads via MiXCR and lists one record per CDR3 protein. The repertoire holds nearly 750,000 distinct CDR3 sequences, with 35% as singletons. The specimen sequenced was blood. The receptors stem from a middle-aged woman with Graves' hyperthyroidism.

This clonotype has more than one count but fewer than ten. This may come from a read error, since a much larger clone is one base off. This sequence joins TRBV6-5 and TRBJ2-5; 11 bases map to TRBD2. CDR3 length equals 15 residues. Germline V lookup: CDR1 MNHEY, CDR2 SVGAGI. DNA for the CDR3: TGTGCCAGCAGACGTAGCGGGAGGGCGGAAGAGGCCCAGTACTTC. This translates into CASRRSGRAEEAQYF.

This chain joins TRBV20-1 and TRBJ1-6, with TRBD1 as a possible D gene (6 bases). Germline-derived CDR1 and CDR2 are DFQATT and SNEGSKA (reference sequence). V gave up 5 bases and J gave up 0 bases, with 17 bases separating them. The CDR3 consists of 17 residues. The CDR3 bases are TGCAGTGCTGATATCGGGGGCCCAAGCTCCTATAATTCACCCCTCCACTTT. It translates to CSADIGGPSSYNSPLHF.

To note about this clonotype: This CDR3 fails to terminate in the conserved phenylalanine or tryptophan, so it likely reflects a read error. The genes are TRBV19 and TRBJ2-7; 8 nucleotides agree with TRBD1. V gave up 5 bases and J gave up 2 bases; unmatched junction bases: 5. CDR1 is LNHDA and CDR2 is SQIVND in the germline V gene (reference sequence). The CDR3 sequence is 14 residues long. CDR3 in amino acids: CASSPQGETYEQYL. The DNA of the CDR3 is TGTGCCAGTAGTCCACAGGGGGAGACCTACGAGCAGTACCTC.

This clonotype appeared a few times. This sequence joins TRBV24-1 and TRBJ1-1; TRBD1 matches 10 bases. The CDR3 contains 12 residues. CDR1 is KGHDR and CDR2 is SFDVKD in the germline V gene. Trimming at V came to 8 bases and at J to 7 bases, leaving 3 bases not matched to a gene. CDR3 protein: CATTGTGDEAFF. In DNA, the CDR3 is TGTGCCACCACTGGGACAGGGGATGAAGCTTTCTTT.

The chain employs TRBV20-1 and TRBJ2-2; TRBD1 might be the D (6 bases). The CDR3 has 17 amino acids. The germline gives CDR1 DFQATT, CDR2 SNEGSKA (reference sequence). The germline V and J ends were trimmed by 4 bases and 0 bases, with 18 bases remaining between them. Here the CDR3 DNA reads TGCAGTGCTATGCCCCCGTGGGGGCTGCCGAACACCGGGGAGCTGTTTTTT. It codes for CSAMPPWGLPNTGELFF.

The V call is TRBV2, the J call TRBJ2-7; 11 positions match TRBD2. V was pared by 4 bases and J by 13 bases, with 3 bases of the junction left unmatched. The CDR3 loop spans 11 amino acids. Germline values: CDR1 SNHLY, CDR2 FYNNEI. The chain's CDR3 is CASSGTSGLYF. DNA of the CDR3: TGTGCCAGCAGTGGGACTAGCGGGTTATACTTC.

This clonotype was counted once. The chain joins TRBV25-1 to TRBJ1-1; tentative D call: TRBD1 (5 bases). With 9 bases removed from V and 8 bases from J, the gap between germline ends came to 13 bases. Germline V gene lookup returns CDR1 MGHDK and CDR2 SYGVNS. The CDR3 length is 11 residues. CDR3 residues: CASSGPREAFF. The CDR3 DNA reads TGTGCCAGTTCGGGACCGCGCGAAGCTTTCTTT.

This rearrangement joins TRBV7-9 to TRBJ2-5; 9 bases are shared with TRBD1. CDR1 and CDR2 from the germline V gene are SEHNR and FQNEAQ (reference sequence). The CDR3 is 17 residues long. J lost 3 bases, V lost 6 bases, and 14 bases had no gene match. This chain's CDR3 is CASSWPGDRVVEETQYF. CDR3 bases: TGTGCCAGCAGTTGGCCGGGGGACAGGGTGGTTGAAGAGACCCAGTACTTC.

This clonotype was seen more than once but under ten times. The rearrangement uses TRBV7-3 and TRBJ1-6, with TRBD1 matching over 7 bases. The CDR3 totals 15 residues. Germline trimming cut 5 bases from V and 5 bases from J; bases unmatched to any gene: 6. Per germline, CDR1 SGHTA and CDR2 FQGTGA. The CDR3 DNA reads as TGTGCCAGCAGCCAGGGGGAAATCAATAATTCACCCCTCCACTTT. It encodes CASSQGEINNSPLHF. Full variable domain (rest looked up from reference TRBV7-3 and TRBJ1-6): GAGVSQTPSNKVTEKGKYVELRCDPISGHTALYWYRQSLGQGPEFLIYFQGTGAADDSGLPNDRFFAVRPEGSVSTLKIQRTERGDSAVYLCASSQGEINNSPLHFGNGTRLTVT.

Ten or more counts support this clonotype. V gene TRBV25-1 combines with J gene TRBJ2-7; D remains ambiguous. Germline CDR1 MGHDK, CDR2 SYGVNS. This CDR3 has 12 residues. Between the trimmed V and J ends, which lost 8 bases and 0 bases, there was a span of 8 bases. CDR3 nucleotide sequence: TGTGCCAGCTCGTGGCTCTCCTACGAGCAGTACTTC. Translation gives CASSWLSYEQYF.